The 31 T cell receptor beta chains below were found in one sample sequenced in a study of blood T cells in healthy people across ages. PCR was performed a second time for about 6 to 12 cycles using a sample-barcoded 5' primer and a J-beta primer mix. TCRdb recomputed calls from the 5' RACE reads with MiXCR, one row per CDR3 protein. Of over a million distinct CDR3 sequences listed, roughly 45% are singletons. The sample consisted of blood. The receptors originated from a woman aged 60-70 years in good health.

This clonotype has more than one count but fewer than ten. V gene TRBV9 combines with J gene TRBJ2-5, with D possibly matching TRBD2 (6 bases). The DNA matches TRBJ2-7 better at its end, which makes the J call doubtful. The CDR3 has 15 amino acids. Per germline, CDR1 SGDLS and CDR2 YYNGEE. Here the CDR3 DNA reads TGTGCCAGCAGCGTAGCTACGGGGGACTCCTACGAGCAGTACTTC. Translated: CASSVATGDSYEQYF.

Here the CDR3 reads CASSFGRDGQYF. The CDR3 bases are TGCGCCAGCAGCTTCGGCAGGGATGGGCAGTACTTC. V gene TRBV5-1 combines with J gene TRBJ2-7; TRBD1 is a possible D gene (5 bases). There are 12 residues in the CDR3. V was pared by 2 bases and J by 9 bases, with 12 bases between. Germline CDR1 reads SGHRS; CDR2 reads YFSETQ.

The rearrangement uses TRBV11-3 and TRBJ2-1; TRBD2 matches at 9 bases. V was pared by 3 bases and J by 8 bases, with 20 bases of the junction left unmatched. CDR3 length: 19 residues. Germline V lookup: CDR1 SGHNT, CDR2 YENEEA. The CDR3 nucleotides are TGTGCCAGCAGCTTGGGGACTAGCTCCGAGAGAGGGTTTTTGGATGAGCAGTTCTTC. The encoded protein is CASSLGTSSERGFLDEQFF.

The genes are TRBV11-2 and TRBJ2-7; D may correspond to TRBD1 or TRBD2 (5 bases each). Per germline, CDR1 SGHAT and CDR2 FQNNGV. V shed 0 bases and J shed 1 base, with 13 bases lying between them. The CDR3 length is 16 residues. CDR3 sequence: CASSLEGSEGSYEQYF. The CDR3 DNA reads TGTGCCAGCAGCTTAGAGGGGAGCGAGGGGTCCTACGAGCAGTACTTC.

This clonotype was found a few times. This chain connects TRBV7-2 to TRBJ1-4, with D possibly being TRBD1 (5 bases). The ends were cut back, 2 bases at V and 8 bases at J, with 9 bases in the middle. The CDR3 spans 13 residues. Germline CDR1 is SGHTA and CDR2 is FQGNSA. The CDR3 sequence is CASSLRRTEKLFF. Here the CDR3 DNA reads TGTGCCAGCAGCTTACGTCGGACAGAAAAACTGTTTTTT. The full variable domain, its missing parts supplied by reference TRBV7-2 and TRBJ1-4, is GAGVSQSPSNKVTEKGKDVELRCDPISGHTALYWYRQSLGQGLEFLIYFQGNSAPDKSGLPSDRFSAERTGGSVSTLTIQRTQQEDSAVYLCASSLRRTEKLFFGSGTQLSVL.

In its sample, this clonotype was seen many times. The chain uses TRBV25-1 and TRBJ2-5; D is uncertain. The tail of the sequence fits TRBJ2-7 better, so the J call may be wrong. This CDR3 is 14 amino acids long. The germline V gene has CDR1 MGHDK and CDR2 SYGVNS. CDR3 protein: CASTGAFEYGEQYF. The CDR3 region has the DNA TGTGCCAGCACAGGCGCGTTTGAGTACGGCGAGCAGTACTTC.

This clonotype was detected only a few times. The chain uses TRBV2 and TRBJ2-3; 8 bases are shared with TRBD2. Trimming at V came to 8 bases and at J to 2 bases, leaving 9 bases not matched to a gene. CDR3 length: 15 residues. Germline CDR1 is SNHLY and CDR2 is FYNNEI. The CDR3 region is CASPATSGLTDTQYF. The CDR3, as DNA: TGTGCCAGCCCCGCAACTAGCGGACTCACAGATACGCAGTATTTT.

Comments on this clonotype: A read error is possible here, since a much larger clone lies one base away. The chain is built from TRBV29-1 and TRBJ2-7; 10 bases line up with TRBD1. Germline V lookup: CDR1 SQVTM, CDR2 ANQGSEA. The CDR3 loop spans 14 amino acids. CDR3 region: CSVEWTGGSYGQYF. In DNA, the CDR3 is TGCAGCGTTGAATGGACAGGGGGGTCCTACGGGCAGTACTTC.

The CDR3 DNA sequence: TGTGCCAGCAGCGCGGACAGGGTTTACGAGCAGTACTTC. As protein: CASSADRVYEQYF. The chain has TRBV7-9 and TRBJ2-7; 8 bases match TRBD1. This CDR3 comprises 13 residues. Looked up from germline, CDR1 is SEHNR and CDR2 is FQNEAQ (reference sequence). With V trimmed by 5 bases and J by 4 bases, 4 bases remained unmatched.

V and J are TRBV20-1 and TRBJ1-5; TRBD1 matches 7 bases. Trimming removed 5 bases from V and 0 bases from J; junction bases left unmatched: 4. The length of the CDR3 is 14 residues. CDR1 and CDR2 (germline): DFQATT, SNEGSKA (reference sequence). The CDR3 nucleotides are TGCAGTGCTGTACAGGGGATTAGCAATCAGCCCCAGCATTTT. Amino acids: CSAVQGISNQPQHF.

The chain employs TRBV20-1 and TRBJ2-7; D is perhaps TRBD1 (5 bases). V lost 1 base and J 3 bases, leaving 10 bases between the germline ends. Germline V gives CDR1 DFQATT, CDR2 SNEGSKA (reference sequence). This CDR3 is 13 amino acids long. In nucleotides, the CDR3 is TGCAGTGCTAGAGGGGGCATAGGCTACGAGCAGTACTTC. Its protein is CSARGGIGYEQYF.

This chain links TRBV30 with TRBJ2-7; TRBD1 is a possible D gene (6 bases). Germline CDR1 and CDR2: GTSNPN and SVGIG (reference sequence). This CDR3 has 13 residues. Trimming took 1 base from V and 5 from J, leaving 12 bases between them. The CDR3 region has the DNA TGTGCCTGGAGTGCGCAGGGGTGGGACGAGCAGTACTTC. It encodes CAWSAQGWDEQYF.

The J gene is TRBJ2-1, the V gene TRBV20-1; 9 nucleotides match TRBD1. Looked up from germline, CDR1 is DFQATT and CDR2 is SNEGSKA (reference sequence). The CDR3 has 16 residues. The J segment lost 1 base and the V segment lost 5 bases, leaving 9 bases of the junction unmatched. The CDR3 reads CSASQSGTGSYNEQFF. The CDR3 DNA reads TGCAGTGCTTCCCAGTCCGGGACAGGGTCCTACAATGAGCAGTTCTTC.

In this sample, this clonotype turned up a few times. The V call is TRBV15, the J call TRBJ2-7; TRBD1 is a possible D gene (6 bases). The CDR3 spans 15 residues. From germline, CDR1 is LNHNV and CDR2 YYDKDF (reference sequence). The V end was cut by 5 bases, the J end by 6 bases, with 20 bases between. CDR3 coding DNA: TGTGCCACCAGCCGCGGACAGTTAATTACCGGCGAGCAGTACTTC. Protein product: CATSRGQLITGEQYF.

The CDR3 nucleotides read TGTGCCAGCAGCTCGCCGGCGGGACAGGGGCCCCGCGGCTATGGCTACACCTTC. It is translated as CASSSPAGQGPRGYGYTF. This chain links TRBV11-2 with TRBJ1-2; TRBD1 matches 10 bases. Germline assignment: CDR1 SGHAT and CDR2 FQNNGV. The V gene end was trimmed by 4 bases and the J gene end by 4 bases; junction bases not matched to a gene: 15. CDR3 length: 18 amino acids. Complete variable domain (other parts from reference TRBV11-2 and TRBJ1-2): EAGVAQSPRYKIIEKRQSVAFWCNPISGHATLYWYQQILGQGPKLLIQFQNNGVVDDSQLPKDRFSAERLKGVDSTLKIQPAKLEDSAVYLCASSSPAGQGPRGYGYTFGSGTRLTVV.

Here the CDR3 DNA reads TGCAGTGCTAGAGATAAATACTCCCTTGAGGAGCAGTACTTC. Amino acid sequence: CSARDKYSLEEQYF. The V call is TRBV20-1, the J call TRBJ2-7; D uncertain. Germline V gives CDR1 DFQATT, CDR2 SNEGSKA (reference sequence). This CDR3 has 14 amino acids. V lost 0 bases to trimming and J lost 7 bases, with 16 bases between them.

V and J are TRBV6-2 or TRBV6-3 and TRBJ2-1; 7 bases fit TRBD1. Germline trimming cut 6 bases from V and 6 bases from J; bases unmatched to any gene: 8. The CDR3 is 14 residues long. Germline CDR1 reads MNHEY; CDR2 reads SVGEGT. CDR3 nucleotides: TGTGCCAGCAGCCAGACAGGGTTAGGCAATGAGCAGTTCTTC. This sequence encodes CASSQTGLGNEQFF.

This clonotype has just a few counts. V gene TRBV6-1 combines with J gene TRBJ1-2; maybe TRBD1 (5 bases). The length of the CDR3 is 14 residues. V lost 6 bases and J 4 bases, leaving 15 bases between the germline ends. CDR1 MNHNS and CDR2 SASEGT come from the germline V gene. CDR3 DNA sequence: TGTGCCAGCAGACTTCAGGGAGGCACCTATGGCTACACCTTC. This codes for CASRLQGGTYGYTF.

This chain connects TRBV4-1 to TRBJ2-5; 10 nucleotides match TRBD1. Germline V gene sequence: CDR1 MGHRA, CDR2 YSYEKL. With 1 base clipped from V and 6 bases from J, the junction kept 11 bases outside the gene matches. The CDR3 extends over 17 amino acids. The CDR3 protein is CASSQVISGTGDQTQYF. The CDR3 region has the DNA TGCGCCAGCAGCCAAGTGATTTCCGGGACAGGGGACCAGACCCAGTACTTC.

This clonotype turned up a few times. J is TRBJ2-5 and V is TRBV29-1, with D possibly being TRBD2 (6 bases). The CDR3 has 13 amino acids. From germline, CDR1 is SQVTM and CDR2 ANQGSEA. V was clipped by 7 bases and J by 4 bases, with 16 bases between them. This CDR3 is CSAKRGLVETQYF. The CDR3 bases are TGCAGCGCCAAGAGGGGACTGGTAGAGACCCAGTACTTC.

This clonotype was counted at least ten times. V gene TRBV7-9 combines with J gene TRBJ2-3; unclear D gene. V was cut by 2 bases and J by 4 bases, with 13 bases left in between. Germline V gene sequence: CDR1 SEHNR, CDR2 FQNEAQ (reference sequence). This CDR3 spans 15 amino acids. CDR3 DNA: TGTGCCAGCAGCTTATACGGTGGATCTTCAGATACGCAGTATTTT. Translated: CASSLYGGSSDTQYF.

As to this clonotype: Given a much more abundant clone one base away, this may be a read error. V gene TRBV7-2 combines with J gene TRBJ2-4; no clear D gene. Germline V gene data show CDR1 as SGHTA and CDR2 as FQGNSA. CDR3 length: 14 amino acids. The CDR3: CASSVAVAKNIQYF. The CDR3 DNA reads as TGTGCCAGCAGCGTAGCCGTAGCCAAAAACATTCAGTACTTC. Based on the CDR3 plus reference TRBV7-2 and TRBJ2-4, the full variable domain is GAGVSQSPSNKVTEKGKDVELRCDPISGHTALYWYRQSLGQGLEFLIYFQGNSAPDKSGLPSDRFSAERTGGSVSTLTIQRTQQEDSAVYLCASSVAVAKNIQYFGAGTRLSVL.

The gene calls are TRBV3-1 and TRBJ1-4; perhaps TRBD1 as D (5 bases). V shed 0 bases and J shed 7 bases, with 15 bases lying between them. The CDR3 length is 16 residues. The V gene's germline CDR1 is LGHDT and CDR2 YNNKEL (reference sequence). The CDR3 reads CASSQDLAGRGEKLFF. CDR3 coding DNA: TGTGCCAGCAGCCAAGATCTGGCAGGGAGGGGTGAAAAACTGTTTTTT.

The chain is built from TRBV14 and TRBJ2-3, with D possibly TRBD1 on 5 matching bases. V was cut by 0 bases and J by 10 bases, with 14 bases left in between. CDR3 length: 14 residues. The germline gives CDR1 SGHDN, CDR2 FVKESK. Here the CDR3 reads CASSQESRAAAQYF. DNA of the CDR3: TGTGCCAGCAGCCAAGAGAGCAGGGCGGCAGCGCAGTATTTT.

This chain uses TRBV2 with TRBJ2-7; TRBD2 matches at 7 bases. CDR3 length: 16 amino acids. The V segment lost 6 bases and the J segment 0 bases; nucleotides outside the gene matches: 11. In germline, CDR1 is SNHLY, CDR2 FYNNEI. This chain's CDR3 is CASSLDSGSFSYEQYF. In DNA form, the CDR3 reads TGTGCCAGCAGCCTGGATAGCGGGTCATTCTCCTACGAGCAGTACTTC.

V usage is TRBV6-5 and J usage is TRBJ2-7, with 13 nucleotides matching TRBD2. Unmatched junction bases numbered 1, after V lost 2 bases and J lost 3 bases. The CDR3 loop spans 15 amino acids. From germline, CDR1 is MNHEY and CDR2 SVGAGI. CDR3 sequence: CASSYRLAGGYEQYF. CDR3 DNA: TGTGCCAGCAGTTACAGACTAGCGGGAGGCTACGAGCAGTACTTC.

In its sample, this clonotype was seen once. The V and J genes are TRBV3-1 and TRBJ2-1, with a weak D call TRBD2 (5 bases). Trimming pared 0 bases from V and 4 bases from J, leaving 19 bases between. From germline, CDR1 is LGHDT and CDR2 YNNKEL (reference sequence). This CDR3 has 18 amino acids. CDR3 protein: CASSQDMGRRHLYNEQFF. The CDR3 bases are TGTGCCAGCAGCCAAGATATGGGGAGACGACACTTGTACAATGAGCAGTTCTTC.

V and J are TRBV5-1 and TRBJ2-3; 13 nucleotides match TRBD2. V dropped 7 bases and J dropped 5; count of bases not matched to a gene: 4. The CDR3 sequence is 14 residues long. The germline V gene encodes CDR1 SGHRS and CDR2 YFSETQ. The CDR3 DNA reads TGCGCCAGCGGAAGGACTAGCGGGAGAGATACGCAGTATTTT. It codes for CASGRTSGRDTQYF.

The chain employs TRBV2 and TRBJ2-1; 11 bases map to TRBD2. V trimming: 5 bases; J trimming: 0 bases; junction bases outside the gene matches: 6. Germline CDR1 SNHLY, CDR2 FYNNEI. CDR3 length: 17 amino acids. CDR3 sequence (DNA): TGTGCCAGCAGTAAACTAGCGGGAGCTAGCTCCTACAATGAGCAGTTCTTC. Translated, it gives CASSKLAGASSYNEQFF.

This chain links TRBV7-3 with TRBJ1-6; D gene ambiguous. The germline V and J ends were trimmed by 3 bases and 6 bases, with 12 bases remaining between them. The CDR3 sequence is 15 residues long. Germline V gives CDR1 SGHTA, CDR2 FQGTGA. DNA for the CDR3: TGTGCCAGCAGCTTTGACGGGGTCGGTAATTCACCCCTCCACTTT. It translates to CASSFDGVGNSPLHF.

The CDR3 DNA is TGTGCCAGCAGTTATCCTAGCAAGGGCGGGTCCTACAATGAGCAGTTCTTC. As protein: CASSYPSKGGSYNEQFF. This sequence joins TRBV28 and TRBJ2-1, with TRBD2 as a possible D gene (5 bases). V was shortened by 4 bases and J by 1 base, with 17 bases between the two germline ends. Germline values: CDR1 MDHEN, CDR2 SYDVKM. This CDR3 region has 17 residues.